These 25 T cell receptor beta chains were sequenced from one sample in a study of identical twins. TCRdb re-analysed the 5' RACE reads in MiXCR, keeping a single row per CDR3 protein. The sample holds 300,000 to 400,000 distinct CDR3 sequences, approximately 9.1% seen once. Sequencing used naive T cells sorted from blood. The receptors here all came from a woman in her 50s in good health.

The chain links TRBV11-2 to TRBJ2-1; 10 bases are shared with TRBD2. The V gene end was trimmed by 5 bases and the J gene end by 8 bases; junction bases not matched to a gene: 6. Per the germline V gene, CDR1 is SGHAT and CDR2 is FQNNGV. The CDR3 totals 14 residues. The CDR3, as DNA: TGTGCCAGCAGCCAGGGACTAGCGATTTATGAGCAGTTCTTC. Translating it yields CASSQGLAIYEQFF.

This clonotype was found many times. This chain connects TRBV6-5 to TRBJ2-1; tentatively, D is TRBD1 (5 bases). The CDR3 runs to 16 residues. V lost 0 bases to trimming and J lost 4 bases, with 13 bases between them. Germline V lookup: CDR1 MNHEY, CDR2 SVGAGI. As DNA, the CDR3 is TGTGCCAGCAGTTACTCGATCAAGGCAGGGTACAATGAGCAGTTCTTC. It codes for CASSYSIKAGYNEQFF.

This clonotype appeared a few times. The chain recombines TRBV20-1 with TRBJ2-4, with 10 bases that match TRBD2. Losses at the gene ends were 6 bases for V and 5 bases for J; bases not matched to a gene: 7. This CDR3 is 14 amino acids long. CDR1 is DFQATT and CDR2 is SNEGSKA in the germline V gene (reference sequence). For the CDR3, the DNA is TGCAGTGCAGCCAGCGGGAGGGCTCAAAACATTCAGTACTTC. Protein sequence: CSAASGRAQNIQYF.

This clonotype was observed at least ten times. CDR3 loop: CASSGGGAYREQYF. CDR3 coding DNA: TGTGCCAGCAGCGGAGGGGGCGCTTACCGCGAGCAGTACTTC. V usage is TRBV7-9 and J usage is TRBJ2-7; a possible D gene is TRBD1 (7 bases). The CDR3 extends over 14 amino acids. Germline V gene data show CDR1 as SEHNR and CDR2 as FQNEAQ (reference sequence). Between the trimmed V and J ends, which lost 5 bases and 6 bases, there was a span of 17 bases.

This clonotype occurred many times. J is TRBJ2-1 and V is TRBV10-3, with TRBD1 matching 10 bases. J gave up 8 bases and V 2 bases, and 6 bases lay outside the gene matches. Germline-derived CDR1 and CDR2 are ENHRY and SYGVKD. This CDR3 has 15 amino acids. Written as DNA, the CDR3 is TGTGCCATCAGTGAGGAGGGACAGGGGAAGGATGAGCAGTTCTTC. The encoded protein is CAISEEGQGKDEQFF.

This clonotype was picked up a small number of times. The chain has TRBV7-2 and TRBJ2-1; D is tentatively TRBD1 or TRBD2 (5 bases each). From germline, CDR1 is SGHTA and CDR2 FQGNSA. The CDR3 extends over 13 amino acids. V was pared by 4 bases and J by 13 bases, with 17 bases between. The CDR3 region is CASSYLTGRSQFF. Here the CDR3 DNA reads TGTGCCAGCAGCTACCTGACGGGACGAAGCCAGTTCTTC.

This clonotype was recorded a few times. V gene TRBV10-2 combines with J gene TRBJ2-3, with TRBD2 matching 10 bases. Germline CDR1 and CDR2: WSHSY and SAAADI. J lost 4 bases, V lost 4 bases, and 5 bases had no gene match. The CDR3 sequence is 15 residues long. CDR3 sequence: CASSGAGGPSDTQYF. In nucleotides, the CDR3 is TGCGCCAGCAGTGGAGCGGGAGGGCCCTCAGATACGCAGTATTTT.

This clonotype was observed a handful of times. The genes are TRBV28 and TRBJ2-7; a weak D match, TRBD2 (6 bases). This CDR3 has 14 residues. CDR1 is MDHEN and CDR2 is SYDVKM in the germline V gene. V gave up 6 bases and J gave up 3 bases, with 15 bases separating them. The CDR3 loop reads CASSPGGRDYEQYV. DNA for the CDR3: TGTGCCAGCAGCCCCGGGGGACGGGACTACGAGCAGTACGTC.

This clonotype has a count of ten or more. The genes are TRBV3-1 and TRBJ2-3, with 13 bases lining up with TRBD2. This CDR3 is built from 16 residues. Germline CDR1 reads LGHDT; CDR2 reads YNNKEL (reference sequence). Germline trimming cut 1 base from V and 4 bases from J; bases unmatched to any gene: 2. The CDR3 is CASSQGGLAGPDTQYF. For the CDR3, the DNA is TGTGCCAGCAGCCAAGGGGGACTAGCGGGACCAGATACGCAGTATTTT.

This clonotype was seen more than once but under ten times. The rearrangement links TRBV12-3 or TRBV12-4 to TRBJ2-1; perhaps TRBD2 as D (5 bases). The ends were cut back, 8 bases at V and 10 bases at J, with 21 bases in the middle. The CDR3 is 14 residues long. The CDR3 region is CASCLGSGNKEQFF. For the CDR3, the DNA is TGTGCCAGCTGCCTCGGGTCCGGGAATAAAGAGCAGTTCTTC.

This clonotype came up a few times. DNA for the CDR3: TGTGCCAGCAAGGAGTCGATGGTGGGGACAGGGATTTACAATGAGCAGTTCTTC. Translating it yields CASKESMVGTGIYNEQFF. This chain joins TRBV7-2 and TRBJ2-1; TRBD1 aligns across 9 bases. The CDR3 extends over 18 amino acids. Losses at the gene ends were 7 bases for V and 4 bases for J; bases not matched to a gene: 17. Looked up from germline, CDR1 is SGHTA and CDR2 is FQGNSA.

This clonotype was seen more than once but under ten times. J is TRBJ2-7 and V is TRBV11-2, with TRBD1 as a possible D gene (6 bases). The germline V gene has CDR1 SGHAT and CDR2 FQNNGV. This CDR3 spans 17 amino acids. V lost 5 bases and J 5 bases, leaving 25 bases between the germline ends. This CDR3 is CASSHGNLGTIRNEQYF. The CDR3 bases are TGTGCCAGCAGCCACGGTAATCTGGGGACAATTAGAAACGAGCAGTACTTC.

This chain connects TRBV12-3 or TRBV12-4 to TRBJ1-6, with D possibly TRBD1 on 5 matching bases. V was trimmed by 5 bases and J by 6 bases, leaving 14 bases between them. CDR3 length: 15 residues. The DNA of the CDR3 is TGTGCCAGCAGTCCGCCGGGACGGCCTAATTCACCCCTCCACTTT. Translation gives CASSPPGRPNSPLHF.

This clonotype was picked up a small number of times. The rearrangement uses TRBV15 and TRBJ2-1; 10 bases agree with TRBD2. Germline CDR1 LNHNV, CDR2 YYDKDF (reference sequence). The V gene end was trimmed by 0 bases and the J gene end by 1 base; junction bases not matched to a gene: 3. The CDR3 contains 17 residues. The CDR3 region is CATSREKAGGSYNEQFF. CDR3 sequence (DNA): TGTGCCACCAGCAGAGAGAAAGCGGGAGGGTCCTACAATGAGCAGTTCTTC.

V is TRBV3-1 and J is TRBJ1-5; D may be TRBD1 (6 bases). Trimming shortened V by 4 bases and J by 7 bases, and 11 bases separated the two germline ends. The length of the CDR3 is 13 residues. Per germline, CDR1 LGHDT and CDR2 YNNKEL (reference sequence). The CDR3 loop is CASSLSRGQPQHF. Written as DNA, the CDR3 is TGTGCCAGCAGCCTATCCAGGGGCCAGCCCCAGCATTTT.

This clonotype was seen only a few times. For the CDR3, the DNA is TGTGCCAGCGAAGGACTTGCCTACGAGCAGTACTTC. This encodes CASEGLAYEQYF. The J gene is TRBJ2-7, the V gene TRBV28, with D maybe TRBD2 (5 bases). Looked up from germline, CDR1 is MDHEN and CDR2 is SYDVKM. The CDR3 runs 12 residues. Deletions cut 8 bases from V and 2 bases from J, with 10 bases between.

This clonotype has a handful of counts. This chain connects TRBV6-2 or TRBV6-3 to TRBJ2-3, with a possible D match to TRBD2 (6 bases). The CDR3 has 16 residues. Trimming removed 2 bases from V and 5 bases from J, with 17 bases in between. Germline-derived CDR1 and CDR2 are MNHEY and SVGEGT. For the CDR3, the DNA is TGTGCCAGCAGTTACGCGGGACTCCCTTTTCGAGATACGCAGTATTTT. The encoded protein is CASSYAGLPFRDTQYF.

This clonotype was counted between two and nine times. The rearrangement joins TRBV24-1 to TRBJ2-5, with 7 bases identical to TRBD2. CDR3 size: 17 residues. Germline values: CDR1 KGHDR, CDR2 SFDVKD. V lost 4 bases and J lost 4; bases outside the gene matches: 14. The CDR3 nucleotides read TGTGCCACCAGTGACCCTGGGAGGGAGCAGAATGGAGAGACCCAGTACTTC. Its translation: CATSDPGREQNGETQYF.

The chain combines TRBV27 with TRBJ2-5, with 10 nucleotides matching TRBD1. The germline CDR1 and CDR2 sequences are MNHEY and SMNVEV (reference sequence). The CDR3 is made up of 17 amino acids. Unmatched junction bases numbered 13, after V lost 5 bases and J lost 4 bases. This CDR3 is CASSGIGTGVFRETQYF. CDR3 DNA sequence: TGTGCCAGCAGTGGGATAGGGACAGGGGTTTTCCGAGAGACCCAGTACTTC.

This sequence joins TRBV27 and TRBJ1-2; TRBD1 agrees at 7 bases. Germline V CDR1 and CDR2: MNHEY, SMNVEV (reference sequence). CDR3 size: 18 residues. The V gene end was trimmed by 2 bases and the J gene end by 4 bases; junction bases not matched to a gene: 16. The CDR3 nucleotides read TGTGCCAGCAGTTTAGGTGGGCAGGGGGGCACACTATCCTATGGCTACACCTTC. Protein sequence: CASSLGGQGGTLSYGYTF.

The chain joins TRBV11-3 to TRBJ1-2, with D perhaps matching TRBD1 (5 bases). The germline V gene has CDR1 SGHNT and CDR2 YENEEA. The CDR3 sequence is 13 residues long. Trimming shortened V by 5 bases and J by 4 bases, and 11 bases separated the two germline ends. The CDR3 DNA reads as TGTGCCAGCAGCCAGGGAGGCGGCTATGGCTACACCTTC. Its protein is CASSQGGGYGYTF.

Many counts were recorded for this clonotype. The chain is built from TRBV12-3 or TRBV12-4 and TRBJ1-1; D unresolved. The CDR3 covers 13 residues. Deletions cut 5 bases from V and 2 bases from J, with 9 bases between. The DNA for the CDR3 is TGTGCCAGCAGTCCCCGGGTAAACACTGAAGCTTTCTTT. It specifies CASSPRVNTEAFF.

This clonotype was seen a handful of times. This chain joins TRBV6-5 and TRBJ2-7, with D possibly TRBD2 on 6 matching bases. The germline V and J ends were trimmed by 2 bases and 5 bases, with 13 bases remaining between them. Germline CDR1 MNHEY, CDR2 SVGAGI. This CDR3 spans 14 amino acids. The CDR3 nucleotides are TGTGCCAGCAGTTACGTAGGGAGGTCCCACGAGCAGTACTTC. This encodes CASSYVGRSHEQYF.

This chain connects TRBV7-9 to TRBJ2-4; D gene uncertain. Looked up from germline, CDR1 is SEHNR and CDR2 is FQNEAQ (reference sequence). The CDR3 sequence is 19 residues long. Between the trimmed V and J ends, which lost 5 bases and 1 base, there was a span of 24 bases. CDR3 region: CASSATPVNLLLAKNIQYF. The CDR3 nucleotides read TGTGCCAGCAGCGCTACTCCGGTGAACCTACTCTTGGCCAAAAACATTCAGTACTTC.

The chain employs TRBV29-1 and TRBJ2-7, with D hard to call. The CDR3 is 11 residues long. Trimming left V 2 bases short and J 5 bases short, with 7 bases between. Germline V CDR1 and CDR2: SQVTM, ANQGSEA. The CDR3, as DNA: TGCAGCGTTGAATCCACCCACGAGCAGTACTTC. Encoded protein: CSVESTHEQYF.